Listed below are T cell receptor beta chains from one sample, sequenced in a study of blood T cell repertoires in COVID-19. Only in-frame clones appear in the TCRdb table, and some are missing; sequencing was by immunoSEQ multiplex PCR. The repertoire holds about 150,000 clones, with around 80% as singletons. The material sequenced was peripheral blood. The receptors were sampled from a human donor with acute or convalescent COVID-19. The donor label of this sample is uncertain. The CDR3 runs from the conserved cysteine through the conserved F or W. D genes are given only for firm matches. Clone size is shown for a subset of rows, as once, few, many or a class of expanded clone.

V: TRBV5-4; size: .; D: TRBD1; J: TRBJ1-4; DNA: TGTGCCAGCAGCCCGGGACAGGTCTGGGGTGAAAAACTGTTTTTT; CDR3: CASSPGQVWGEKLFF
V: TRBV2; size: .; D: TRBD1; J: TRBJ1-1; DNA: TGTGCCAGCAGTGCAGCCAGGACAGGTGGCACTGAAGCTTTCTTT; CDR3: CASSAARTGGTEAFF
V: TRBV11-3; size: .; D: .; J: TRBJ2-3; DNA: TGTGCCAGCAGCTTAGGCCGGTTAGCGCCCACAGATACGCAGTATTTT; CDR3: CASSLGRLAPTDTQYF
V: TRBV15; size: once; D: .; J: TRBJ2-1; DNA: TGTGCCACCAGCAGAACGTGGCAGGGATCCAATGAGCAGTTCTTC; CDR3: CATSRTWQGSNEQFF
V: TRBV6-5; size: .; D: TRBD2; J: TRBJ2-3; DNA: TGTGCCAGCAGACTAGCGGGCACAGATACGCAGTATTTT; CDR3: CASRLAGTDTQYF
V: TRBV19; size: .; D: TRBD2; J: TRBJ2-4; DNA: TGTGCCAGTAGTATTCGGTCAGGGACTAGGTCCATCATTCAGTACTTC; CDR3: CASSIRSGTRSIIQYF
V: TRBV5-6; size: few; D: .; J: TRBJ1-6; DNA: TGTGCCAGCAGCTTGTCGGGGTATAATTCACCCCTCCACTTT; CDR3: CASSLSGYNSPLHF
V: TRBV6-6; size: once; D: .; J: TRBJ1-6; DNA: TGTGCCAGCAGCCCCTCGGAGTTGAGTTCACCCCTCCACTTT; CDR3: CASSPSELSSPLHF
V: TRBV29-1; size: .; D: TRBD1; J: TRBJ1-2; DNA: TGCACCTTTGCGGACAGGGAGGTCGGCTATGGCTACACCTTC; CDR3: CTFADREVGYGYTF
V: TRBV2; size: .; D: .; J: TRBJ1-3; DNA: TGTGCCAGCAGTGAAGAGAGGTCAGGGACTGGAAACACCATATATTTT; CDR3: CASSEERSGTGNTIYF
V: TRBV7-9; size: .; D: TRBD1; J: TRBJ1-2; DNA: TGTGCCAGCAGCTTCAGACAGGGACCTAACTATGGCTACACCTTC; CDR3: CASSFRQGPNYGYTF
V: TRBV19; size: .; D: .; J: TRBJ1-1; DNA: TGTGCCAGTAGGCCAGAGGGTGACGCTATGGGGAACACTGAAGCTTTCTTT; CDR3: CASRPEGDAMGNTEAFF
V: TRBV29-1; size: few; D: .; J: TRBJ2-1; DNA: TGCAGCGTTGGCGCCCAGGGATTTTTGAGCAATGAGCAGTTCTTC; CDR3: CSVGAQGFLSNEQFF
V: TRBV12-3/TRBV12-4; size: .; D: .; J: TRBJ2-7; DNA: TGTGCCAGCAGTTTGGCTTCCTACGAGCAGTACTTC; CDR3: CASSLASYEQYF
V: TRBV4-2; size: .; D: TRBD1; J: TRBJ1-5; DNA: TGTGCCAGCAGCCAGGGACAGGCCGACAATCAGCCCCAGCATTTT; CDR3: CASSQGQADNQPQHF
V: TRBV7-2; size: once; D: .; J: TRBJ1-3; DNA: TGTGCCAGCAGCTTAGCGTCGGGTGGAAACACCATATATTTT; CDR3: CASSLASGGNTIYF
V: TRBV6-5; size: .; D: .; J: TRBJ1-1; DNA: TGTGCCAGCAGTTATCTTGACGGCGGTAACACTGAAGCTTTCTTT; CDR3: CASSYLDGGNTEAFF
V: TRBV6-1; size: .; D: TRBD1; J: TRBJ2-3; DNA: TGTGCCAGCAGTGACAGGGACAGAATCACAGATACGCAGTATTTT; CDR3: CASSDRDRITDTQYF
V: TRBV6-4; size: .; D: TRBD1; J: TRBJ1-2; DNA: TGTGCCAGCAGCCTTTACCTCCTCGAGACAGGGGGTGATGGCTACACCTTC; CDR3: CASSLYLLETGGDGYTF
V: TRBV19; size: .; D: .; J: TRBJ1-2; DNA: TGTGCCAGTAATAAGGGGCTCAACTATGGCTACACCTTC; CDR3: CASNKGLNYGYTF
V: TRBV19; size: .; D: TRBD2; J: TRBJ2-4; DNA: TGTGCCAGTAGTTCGAGACTAGCGGGGGGGAAAAACATTCAGTACTTC; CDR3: CASSSRLAGGKNIQYF
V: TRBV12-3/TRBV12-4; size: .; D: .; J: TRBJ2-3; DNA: TGTGCCAGCTACTTAGATACGCAGTATTTT; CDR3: CASYLDTQYF
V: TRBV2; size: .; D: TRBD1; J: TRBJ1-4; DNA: TGTGCCAGCAGTGGACAGGGCAGGACTGAAAAACTGTTTTTT; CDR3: CASSGQGRTEKLFF
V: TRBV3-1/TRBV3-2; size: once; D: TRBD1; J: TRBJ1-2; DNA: TGTGCCAGCAGCCAGGGGACAGGGTACGGCTACACCTTC; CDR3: CASSQGTGYGYTF
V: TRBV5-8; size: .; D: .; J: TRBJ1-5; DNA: TGTGCCAGCAGCGCCGGGACTTTAGGCTATAGCAATCAGCCCCAGCATTTT; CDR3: CASSAGTLGYSNQPQHF
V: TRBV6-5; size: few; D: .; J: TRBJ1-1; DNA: TGTGCCAGCAGTTACGGCCAGAGGGCTTTCTTT; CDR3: CASSYGQRAFF
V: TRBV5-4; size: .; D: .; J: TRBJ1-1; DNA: TGTGCCAGCAGCTTGGGGGGGCATGGGGACACTGAAGCTTTCTTT; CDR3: CASSLGGHGDTEAFF
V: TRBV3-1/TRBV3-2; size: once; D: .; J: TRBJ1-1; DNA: TGTGCCAGCAGCCACAGAACAGGGCGGGAAGCTTTCTTT; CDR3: CASSHRTGREAFF